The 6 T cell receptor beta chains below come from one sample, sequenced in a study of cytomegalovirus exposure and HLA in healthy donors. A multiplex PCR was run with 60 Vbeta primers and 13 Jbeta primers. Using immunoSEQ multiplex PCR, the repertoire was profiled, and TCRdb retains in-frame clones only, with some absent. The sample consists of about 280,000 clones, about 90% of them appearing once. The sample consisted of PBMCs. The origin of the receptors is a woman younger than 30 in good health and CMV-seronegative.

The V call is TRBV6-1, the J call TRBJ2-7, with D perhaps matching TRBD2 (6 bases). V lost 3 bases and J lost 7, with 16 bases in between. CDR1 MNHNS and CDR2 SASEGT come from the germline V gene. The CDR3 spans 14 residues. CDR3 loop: CASSDHPRGGEQYF. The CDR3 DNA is TGTGCCAGCAGTGATCACCCGCGGGGTGGGGAGCAGTACTTC.

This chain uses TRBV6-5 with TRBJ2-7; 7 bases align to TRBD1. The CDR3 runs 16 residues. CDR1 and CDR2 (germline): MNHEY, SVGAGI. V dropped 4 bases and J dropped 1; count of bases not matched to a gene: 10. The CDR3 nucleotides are TGTGCCAGCAGTTTATCCGGAGACAGGGTTTCCTACGAGCAGTACTTC. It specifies CASSLSGDRVSYEQYF.

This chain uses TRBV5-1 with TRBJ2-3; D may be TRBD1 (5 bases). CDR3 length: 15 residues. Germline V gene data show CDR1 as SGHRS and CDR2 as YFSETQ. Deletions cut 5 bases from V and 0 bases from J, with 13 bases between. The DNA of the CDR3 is TGCGCCAGCAGAGGTCAGGGCTCTAGCACAGATACGCAGTATTTT. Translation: CASRGQGSSTDTQYF.

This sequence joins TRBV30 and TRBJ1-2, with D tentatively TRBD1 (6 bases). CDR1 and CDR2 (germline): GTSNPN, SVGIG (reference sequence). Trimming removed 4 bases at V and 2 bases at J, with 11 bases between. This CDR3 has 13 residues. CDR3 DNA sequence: TGTGCCTGGATGTACAGGGAGAACTATGGCTACACCTTC. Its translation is CAWMYRENYGYTF.

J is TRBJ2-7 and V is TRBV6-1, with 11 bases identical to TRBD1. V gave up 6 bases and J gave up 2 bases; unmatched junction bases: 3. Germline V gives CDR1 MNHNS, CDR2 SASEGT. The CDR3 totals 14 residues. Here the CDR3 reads CASRGQGGTYEQYF. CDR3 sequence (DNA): TGTGCCAGCAGGGGACAGGGGGGAACCTACGAGCAGTACTTC.

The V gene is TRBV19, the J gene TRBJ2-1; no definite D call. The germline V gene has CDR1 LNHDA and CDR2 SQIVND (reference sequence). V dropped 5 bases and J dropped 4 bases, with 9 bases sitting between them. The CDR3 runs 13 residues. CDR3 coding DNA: TGTGCCAGTAGTCGTAACATTTACAATGAGCAGTTCTTC. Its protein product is CASSRNIYNEQFF.